What follows are 10 T cell receptor beta chains derived from one specimen sequenced in a study of shared clonotypes between healthy human individuals. TCRdb keeps only in-frame clones here, not all; method: immunoSEQ multiplex PCR. In the table there are a few million clones, 80% to 95% of which are singletons. The specimen was naive CD4+ T cells from PBMCs. Subset specified: CD45RA+ positively selected. These receptors came from a man aged 18 to 30 in good health. Some clones in this sample may be carry-over from other donors' samples.

The chain is built from TRBV27 and TRBJ2-5; D gene ambiguous. Trimming removed 6 bases at V and 4 bases at J, with 15 bases between. The germline gives CDR1 MNHEY, CDR2 SMNVEV (reference sequence). This CDR3 is built from 14 residues. Written as DNA, the CDR3 is TGTGCCAGCAGCCAAGACCCTTGGGGAGAGACCCAGTACTTC. It translates to CASSQDPWGETQYF.

The chain recombines TRBV2 with TRBJ1-5; maybe TRBD1 (5 bases). Per the germline V gene, CDR1 is SNHLY and CDR2 is FYNNEI. The V end lost 2 bases, the J end lost 7 bases, and 18 bases lay between the germline ends. CDR3 size: 16 residues. CDR3 sequence (DNA): TGTGCCAGCAGTGAATTAGGTGGCAGGGTAGGGCAGCCCCAGCATTTT. It is translated as CASSELGGRVGQPQHF. Complete variable domain (other parts from reference TRBV2 and TRBJ1-5): EPEVTQTPSHQVTQMGQEVILRCVPISNHLYFYWYRQILGQKVEFLVSFYNNEISEKSEIFDDQFSVERPDGSNFTLKIRSTKLEDSAMYFCASSELGGRVGQPQHFGDGTRLSIL.

This chain links TRBV7-2 with TRBJ1-3; D remains unclear. The CDR3 totals 13 residues. V was cut by 8 bases and J by 2 bases, with 10 bases left in between. Germline V gene data show CDR1 as SGHTA and CDR2 as FQGNSA. CDR3 coding DNA: TGTGCCAGCGGAAGAATAACTGGAAACACCATATATTTT. Its translation: CASGRITGNTIYF.

The sample holds a few counts of this clone. The genes are TRBV14 and TRBJ2-2, with D possibly matching TRBD2 (6 bases). The germline CDR1 and CDR2 sequences are SGHDN and FVKESK. V shed 3 bases and J shed 7 bases, with 9 bases lying between them. This CDR3 contains 13 residues. CDR3: CASSQGLYGELFF. The CDR3 DNA reads as TGTGCCAGCAGCCAGGGACTCTACGGGGAGCTGTTTTTT.

The chain employs TRBV27 and TRBJ2-7; 7 nucleotides agree with TRBD2. After removal of 5 bases from V and 2 bases from J, the junction contained 12 bases not matched to a gene. Germline CDR1 and CDR2: MNHEY and SMNVEV (reference sequence). The CDR3 contains 16 residues. CDR3 nucleotides: TGTGCCAGCAGTGATCTCGGGGCAGGGAGGGCCTACGAGCAGTACTTC. Its translation: CASSDLGAGRAYEQYF.

For the CDR3, the DNA is TGTGCCAGGGGGTCGGAAGATGAGAACACCGGGGAGCTGTTTTTT. This gives the protein CARGSEDENTGELFF. The V and J genes are TRBV5-3 and TRBJ2-2; D call uncertain. TRBV5-3 is identified as an open reading frame with a role that is uncertain. Trimming pared 8 bases from V and 1 base from J, leaving 15 bases between. The CDR3 sequence is 15 residues long.

Notes on this clone: Other DNA sequences in the sample encode the same CDR3. The gene calls are TRBV20-1 and TRBJ2-7, with no clear D. The CDR3 extends over 11 amino acids. CDR1 and CDR2 (germline): DFQATT, SNEGSKA (reference sequence). Trimming removed 3 bases from V and 1 base from J, with 4 bases in between. CDR3 sequence (DNA): TGCAGTGCTAGTCGGTCCTACGAGCAGTACTTC. Translating gives CSASRSYEQYF.

The chain uses TRBV10-3 and TRBJ2-5; TRBD2 matches at 9 bases. The CDR3 runs to 15 residues. The V gene end was trimmed by 5 bases and the J gene end by 5 bases; junction bases not matched to a gene: 9. Germline lookup yields CDR1 ENHRY and CDR2 SYGVKD. The CDR3 sequence: CAISYSGRGSETQYF. CDR3 sequence (DNA): TGTGCCATCAGTTATAGCGGGAGAGGTAGTGAGACCCAGTACTTC.

A single count supports this clone. In the same sample, other DNA sequences code for this CDR3. The CDR3, as DNA: TGTGCCAGCAGCTTAGGGACTAGCGGGATATACGAGCAGTACTTC. Translated, it gives CASSLGTSGIYEQYF. The chain recombines TRBV7-2 with TRBJ2-7, with 12 nucleotides matching TRBD2. The CDR3 runs to 15 residues. Germline lookup yields CDR1 SGHTA and CDR2 FQGNSA. The trim removed 1 base at V and 4 bases at J, leaving 2 bases unmatched.

The genes are TRBV2 and TRBJ1-6; no clear D. CDR3 size: 13 residues. The ends were cut back, 8 bases at V and 3 bases at J, with 8 bases in the middle. Per germline, CDR1 SNHLY and CDR2 FYNNEI. CDR3 sequence: CASFRDYNSPLHF. CDR3 sequence (DNA): TGTGCCAGCTTCCGGGACTATAATTCACCCCTCCACTTT.